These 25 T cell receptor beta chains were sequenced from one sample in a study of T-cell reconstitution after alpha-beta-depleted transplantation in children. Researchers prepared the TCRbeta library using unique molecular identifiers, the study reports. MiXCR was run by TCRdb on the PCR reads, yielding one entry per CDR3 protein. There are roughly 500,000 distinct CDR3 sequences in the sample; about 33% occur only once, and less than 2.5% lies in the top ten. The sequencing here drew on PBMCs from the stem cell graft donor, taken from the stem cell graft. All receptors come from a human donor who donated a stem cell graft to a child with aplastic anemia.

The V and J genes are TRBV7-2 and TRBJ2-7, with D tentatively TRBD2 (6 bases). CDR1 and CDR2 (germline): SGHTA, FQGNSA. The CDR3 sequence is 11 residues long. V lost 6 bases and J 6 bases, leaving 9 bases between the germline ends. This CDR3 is CASRTLAEQYF. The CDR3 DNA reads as TGTGCCAGCAGAACACTAGCCGAGCAGTACTTC.

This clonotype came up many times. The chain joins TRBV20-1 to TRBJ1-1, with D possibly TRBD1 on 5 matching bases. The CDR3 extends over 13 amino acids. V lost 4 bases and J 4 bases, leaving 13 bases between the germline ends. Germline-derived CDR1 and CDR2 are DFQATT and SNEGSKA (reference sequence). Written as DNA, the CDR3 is TGCAGTGCTAAAGGGCAGGGTATCACTGAAGCTTTCTTT. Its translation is CSAKGQGITEAFF.

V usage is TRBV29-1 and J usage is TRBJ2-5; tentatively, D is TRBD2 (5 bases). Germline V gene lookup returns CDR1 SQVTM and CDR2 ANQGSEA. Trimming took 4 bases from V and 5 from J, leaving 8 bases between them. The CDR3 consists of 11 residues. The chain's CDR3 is CSVGGPETQYF. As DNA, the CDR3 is TGCAGCGTTGGAGGGCCTGAGACCCAGTACTTC.

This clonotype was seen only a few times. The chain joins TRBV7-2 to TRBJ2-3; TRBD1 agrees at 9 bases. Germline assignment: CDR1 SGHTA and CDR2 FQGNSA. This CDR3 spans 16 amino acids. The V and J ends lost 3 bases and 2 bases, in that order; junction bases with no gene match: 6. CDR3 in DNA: TGTGCCAGCAGCTTTTTGGGGACAGGGAACACAGATACGCAGTATTTT. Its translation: CASSFLGTGNTDTQYF.

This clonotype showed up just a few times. The CDR3 sequence is CASSLEGWSNTGELFF. Written as DNA, the CDR3 is TGTGCCAGCAGCTTGGAAGGTTGGTCGAACACCGGGGAGCTGTTTTTT. The rearrangement uses TRBV7-2 and TRBJ2-2; no reliable D call. V lost 3 bases to trimming and J lost 0 bases, with 11 bases between them. The CDR3 is 16 amino acids. Germline-derived CDR1 and CDR2 are SGHTA and FQGNSA. Full variable domain (missing parts from reference TRBV7-2 and TRBJ2-2): GAGVSQSPSNKVTEKGKDVELRCDPISGHTALYWYRQSLGQGLEFLIYFQGNSAPDKSGLPSDRFSAERTGGSVSTLTIQRTQQEDSAVYLCASSLEGWSNTGELFFGEGSRLTVL.

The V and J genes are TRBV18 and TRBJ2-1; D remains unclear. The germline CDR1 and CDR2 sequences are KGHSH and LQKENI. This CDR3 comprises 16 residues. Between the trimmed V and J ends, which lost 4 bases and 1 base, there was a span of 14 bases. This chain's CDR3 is CASSRARVGSYNEQFF. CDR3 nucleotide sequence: TGTGCCAGCTCACGAGCGAGAGTTGGGTCCTACAATGAGCAGTTCTTC.

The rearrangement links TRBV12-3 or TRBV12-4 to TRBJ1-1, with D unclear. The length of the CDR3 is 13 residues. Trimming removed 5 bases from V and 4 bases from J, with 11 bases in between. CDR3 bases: TGTGCCAGCAGTCCCTCGGGATTCACTGAAGCTTTCTTT. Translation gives CASSPSGFTEAFF.

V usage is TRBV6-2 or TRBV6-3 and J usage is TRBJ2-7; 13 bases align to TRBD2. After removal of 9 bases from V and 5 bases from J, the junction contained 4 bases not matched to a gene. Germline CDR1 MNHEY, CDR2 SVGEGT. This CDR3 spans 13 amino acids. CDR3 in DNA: TGTGCCAGTCGGACTAGCGGGAGTAACGAGCAGTACGTC. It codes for CASRTSGSNEQYV.

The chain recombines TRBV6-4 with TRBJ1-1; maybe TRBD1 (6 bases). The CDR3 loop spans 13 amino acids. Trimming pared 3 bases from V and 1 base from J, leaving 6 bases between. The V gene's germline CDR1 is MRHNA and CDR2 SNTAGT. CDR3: CASSEGQNTEAFF. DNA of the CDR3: TGTGCCAGCAGTGAGGGACAGAACACTGAAGCTTTCTTT.

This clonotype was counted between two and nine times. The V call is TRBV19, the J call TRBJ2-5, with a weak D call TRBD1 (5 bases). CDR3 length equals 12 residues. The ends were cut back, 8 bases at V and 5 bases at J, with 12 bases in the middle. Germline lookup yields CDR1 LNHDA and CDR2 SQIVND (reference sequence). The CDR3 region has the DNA TGTGCCAGTCGGACACCCTGGGAGACCCAGTACTTC. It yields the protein CASRTPWETQYF.

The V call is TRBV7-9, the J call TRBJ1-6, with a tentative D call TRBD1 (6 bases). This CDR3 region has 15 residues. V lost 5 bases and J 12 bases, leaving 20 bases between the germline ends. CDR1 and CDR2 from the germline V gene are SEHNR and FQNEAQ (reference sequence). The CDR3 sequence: CASSPSDRPGGPLHF. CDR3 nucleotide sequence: TGTGCCAGCAGCCCATCTGACAGGCCGGGGGGACCCCTCCACTTT.

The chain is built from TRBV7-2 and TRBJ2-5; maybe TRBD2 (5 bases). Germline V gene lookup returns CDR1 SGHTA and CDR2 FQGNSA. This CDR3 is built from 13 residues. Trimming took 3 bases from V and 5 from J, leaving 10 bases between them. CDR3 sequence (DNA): TGTGCCAGCAGCTTCAGAAGCGGCGAGACCCAGTACTTC. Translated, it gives CASSFRSGETQYF.

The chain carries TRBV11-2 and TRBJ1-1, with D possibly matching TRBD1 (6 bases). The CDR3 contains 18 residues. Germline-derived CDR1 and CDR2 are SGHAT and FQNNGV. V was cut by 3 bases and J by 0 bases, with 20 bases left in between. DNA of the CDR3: TGTGCCAGCAGCTTCCACCGGGTTTGGGGGCGCATGAACACTGAAGCTTTCTTT. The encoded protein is CASSFHRVWGRMNTEAFF.

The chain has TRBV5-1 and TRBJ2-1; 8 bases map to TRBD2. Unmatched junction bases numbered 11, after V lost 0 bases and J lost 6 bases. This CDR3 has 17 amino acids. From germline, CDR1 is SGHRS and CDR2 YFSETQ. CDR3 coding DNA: TGCGCCAGCAGCTTGGCCATCGGGGCTAGCGGGTCCAATGAGCAGTTCTTC. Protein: CASSLAIGASGSNEQFF.

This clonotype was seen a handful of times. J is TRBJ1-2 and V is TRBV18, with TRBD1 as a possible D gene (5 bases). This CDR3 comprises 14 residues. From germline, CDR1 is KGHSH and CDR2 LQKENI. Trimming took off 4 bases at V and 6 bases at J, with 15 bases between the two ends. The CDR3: CASSQQAFGDGYTF. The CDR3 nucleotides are TGTGCCAGCTCACAACAGGCTTTCGGAGATGGCTACACCTTC.

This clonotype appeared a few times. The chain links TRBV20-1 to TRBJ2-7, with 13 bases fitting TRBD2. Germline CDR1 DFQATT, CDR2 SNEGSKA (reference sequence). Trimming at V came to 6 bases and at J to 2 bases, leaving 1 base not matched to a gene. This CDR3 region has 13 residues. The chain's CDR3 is CSAGTSGAYEQYV. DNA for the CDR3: TGCAGTGCGGGGACTAGCGGGGCCTACGAGCAGTACGTC.

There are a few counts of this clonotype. The CDR3 loop is CASSDGTFLKHTEAFF. The CDR3, as DNA: TGTGCCAGCAGTGACGGGACATTCCTTAAGCACACTGAAGCTTTCTTT. This sequence joins TRBV12-3 or TRBV12-4 and TRBJ1-1; a possible D gene is TRBD1 (6 bases). V was clipped by 5 bases and J by 3 bases, with 19 bases between them. The CDR3 sequence is 16 residues long.

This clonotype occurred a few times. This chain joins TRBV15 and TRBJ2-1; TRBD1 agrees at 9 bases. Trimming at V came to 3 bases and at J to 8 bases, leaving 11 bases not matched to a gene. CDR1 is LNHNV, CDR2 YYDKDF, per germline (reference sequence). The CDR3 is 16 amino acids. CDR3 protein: CATSRGPRDRVYEQFF. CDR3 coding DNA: TGTGCCACCAGCAGGGGCCCCCGGGACAGGGTCTATGAGCAGTTCTTC.

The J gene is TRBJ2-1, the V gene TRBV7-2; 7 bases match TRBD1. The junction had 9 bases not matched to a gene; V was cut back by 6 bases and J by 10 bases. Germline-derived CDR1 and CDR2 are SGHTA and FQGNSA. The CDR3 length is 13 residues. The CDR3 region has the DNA TGTGCCAGCAGATACGACAGGGACGGAGAGCAGTTCTTC. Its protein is CASRYDRDGEQFF. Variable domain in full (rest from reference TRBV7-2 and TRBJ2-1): GAGVSQSPSNKVTEKGKDVELRCDPISGHTALYWYRQSLGQGLEFLIYFQGNSAPDKSGLPSDRFSAERTGGSVSTLTIQRTQQEDSAVYLCASRYDRDGEQFFGPGTRLTVL.

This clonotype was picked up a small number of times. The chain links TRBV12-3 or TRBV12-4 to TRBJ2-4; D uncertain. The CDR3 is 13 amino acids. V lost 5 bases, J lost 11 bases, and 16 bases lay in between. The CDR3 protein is CASSVAERGLQYF. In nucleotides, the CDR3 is TGTGCCAGCAGTGTGGCAGAAAGAGGACTTCAGTACTTC.

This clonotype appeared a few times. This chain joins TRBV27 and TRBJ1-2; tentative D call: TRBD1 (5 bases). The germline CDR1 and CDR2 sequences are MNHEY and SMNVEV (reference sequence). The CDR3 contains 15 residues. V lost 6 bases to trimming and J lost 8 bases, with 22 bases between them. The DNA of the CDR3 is TGTGCCAGCAGGGGGCGCGTGGCCCTCCACGGGGGCTACACCTTC. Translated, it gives CASRGRVALHGGYTF.

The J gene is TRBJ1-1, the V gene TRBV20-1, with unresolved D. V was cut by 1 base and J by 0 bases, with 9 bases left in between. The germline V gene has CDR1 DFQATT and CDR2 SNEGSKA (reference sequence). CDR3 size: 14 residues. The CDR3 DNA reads TGCAGTGCTAGAGCCGGACTTTTGAACACTGAAGCTTTCTTT. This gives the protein CSARAGLLNTEAFF.

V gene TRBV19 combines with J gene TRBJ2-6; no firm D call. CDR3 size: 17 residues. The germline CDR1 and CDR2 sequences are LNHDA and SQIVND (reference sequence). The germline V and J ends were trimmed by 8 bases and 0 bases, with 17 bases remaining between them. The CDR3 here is CASRRWGFRSGANVLTF. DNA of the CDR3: TGTGCCAGTCGCCGATGGGGTTTTCGCTCTGGGGCCAACGTCCTGACTTTC.

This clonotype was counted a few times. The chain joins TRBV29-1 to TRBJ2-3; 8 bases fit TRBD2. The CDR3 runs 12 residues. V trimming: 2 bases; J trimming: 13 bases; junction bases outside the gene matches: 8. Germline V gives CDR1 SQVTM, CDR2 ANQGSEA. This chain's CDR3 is CSVETPSGSEYF. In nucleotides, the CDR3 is TGCAGCGTTGAAACACCTAGCGGGTCGGAGTATTTT.

In DNA form, the CDR3 reads TGTGCCAGCAGTTTAGGATCCCGGGGGCGAGTGAGTGGCTACACCTTC. It is translated as CASSLGSRGRVSGYTF. The gene calls are TRBV12-3 or TRBV12-4 and TRBJ1-2; TRBD1 is a possible D gene (6 bases). This CDR3 is 16 amino acids long. The V and J ends lost 1 base and 7 bases respectively, with 19 bases between them.